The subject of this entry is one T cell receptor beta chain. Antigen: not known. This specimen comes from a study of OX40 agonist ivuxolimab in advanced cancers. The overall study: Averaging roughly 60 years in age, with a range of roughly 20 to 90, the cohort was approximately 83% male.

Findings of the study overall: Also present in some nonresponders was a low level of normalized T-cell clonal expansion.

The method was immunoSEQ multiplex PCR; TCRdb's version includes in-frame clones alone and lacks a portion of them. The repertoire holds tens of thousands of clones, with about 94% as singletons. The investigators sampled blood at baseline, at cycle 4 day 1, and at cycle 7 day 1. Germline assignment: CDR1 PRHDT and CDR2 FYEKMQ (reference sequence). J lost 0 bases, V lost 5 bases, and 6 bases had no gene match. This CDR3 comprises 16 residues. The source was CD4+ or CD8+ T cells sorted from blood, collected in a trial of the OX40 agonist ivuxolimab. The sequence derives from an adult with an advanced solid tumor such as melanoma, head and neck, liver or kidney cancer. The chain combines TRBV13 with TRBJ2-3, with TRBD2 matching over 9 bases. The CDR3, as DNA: TGTGCCAGCAGCACCGGACTAGCGTCTAGCACAGATACGCAGTATTTT. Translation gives CASSTGLASSTDTQYF.